The text below deals with one T cell receptor beta chain. This clone was detected a few times. This receptor's antigen is unknown. No qualities accompany the bases; no much larger clone lies one base away. The method was the immunoSEQ multiplex PCR assay. A mixture of 60 forward primers for TCR Vbeta segments and 13 reverse primers for TCR Jbeta segments was used in the multiplex PCR. The CDR3 region of rearranged TCR beta genes was amplified from genomic DNA by a multiplex PCR assay. The amplified TCR beta libraries were sequenced on the Illumina HiSeq System as 87-base-pair reads. The source study handled its data this way. In a later analysis, tens of millions of unique TCR beta chains were counted across the 650 to 700 repertoires, and roughly 10 million of these chains were shared by at least two donors. Raw reads were error-corrected and collapsed into unique sequences by a nearest-neighbor algorithm in which closely related sequences were merged to remove PCR and sequencing errors. To assign V, D and J gene segments, CDR3 sequences were aligned to IMGT reference sequences. For a sequence to be retained, a match of at least six nucleotides to both a V gene segment and a J gene segment was required. Rearrangements were classified as productive when the CDR3 lacked stop codons and remained in frame with V and J, and all other rearrangements were classified as non-productive. Following IMGT convention, CDR3 was defined as the stretch from the second conserved V-encoded cysteine to the conserved J-encoded phenylalanine. In an earlier analysis of 550 to 650 of the donors, sequences lacking an unambiguous match to a single V gene segment were excluded. In an earlier analysis of around 590 of the donors, a V segment was called functional when productive rearrangements were above 56.7%, and segregating when the standard deviation between donors exceeded 5%. A statistical classification framework was developed to diagnose cytomegalovirus status using the catalog of TCR beta chain sequences. V and J gene assignment, in a later analysis, came from comparing TCR nucleotide sequences with IMGT/GENE-DB human TR gene sequences. A later analysis assigned CDR3 sequences and most-parsimonious VDJ recombination scenarios with the TCRdist pipeline. In a later analysis, each TCR beta chain was defined by its CDR3 amino acid sequence together with its V-gene family, and reads lacking a unique V-gene family were excluded. In a later analysis, around 600 highly shared, low-generation-probability nucleotide sequences were removed to address suspected cross-contamination and a sequencing artifact. In a later analysis, a clonal expansion index was calculated for each public chain from normalized within-repertoire ranks of inferred template counts. A later analysis computed generation probabilities with a VDJ recombination model fitted to out-of-frame rearrangements, and checked the results against IGoR. Hypergeometric tests were used in a later analysis to score TCR-TCR, TCR-HLA and TCR-CMV co-occurrence, with a repertoire-size bias correction applied to the TCR pairs. In a later analysis, false discovery rates were estimated by permuting HLA or CMV assignments 20 times. In a later analysis, co-occurring TCRs were grouped using DBSCAN, with TCRdist sequence similarity added in when clustering inside HLA-allele-positive subsets. Repertoires with fewer than 30,000 or more than 120,000 public chains were left out of co-occurrence clustering, as were five repertoires with anomalous nucleotide sharing. The clones in this table, taken by TCRdb from immuneACCESS, are in-frame only. Not every clone is retained; where verified, under half of the shortfall comes from an unresolved V gene, and the cause of the rest is unknown. The DNA was the basis for D and trimming; V, J and clone size are from that table. In all, the sample holds around 94,000 clones, and about four fifths of those were seen once. About 5% of the sample comes from the top ten.

This sample is drawn from a study of cytomegalovirus exposure and HLA in healthy donors (dated by TCRdb to 2017 to 2019). Study-level background: According to an earlier analysis of 587 of the donors, about 180 million T cells yielded roughly 110 million unique TCR beta sequences and approximately 300 Gb of sequence data. The aim of the study was to test whether cataloging public T cell receptors could identify signatures of past pathogen exposure. Typing coverage varied by locus: roughly 629-640 donors for A, B, C, DRB1 and DQB1; 522 for DQA1; over 600 for DPA1; 400 to 480 for DPB1. Class I and class II HLA loci were covered by the typing at four-digit resolution. Rather than using new phenotypic data, the later analysis identified candidate immune exposures from TCR beta sequences and from how often those sequences occurred across donors. In addition to the first cohort of 666 subjects, a separate validation cohort of 120 different subjects was used. The study profiled the T cell repertoires of hundreds of subjects by immunosequencing and related them to cytomegalovirus serostatus. Donor age, sex, ethnicity and CMV serostatus were compiled together with the repertoire data. Across around 400 genotyped donors of the cohort, an average of roughly 230,000 unique TCR beta nucleotide sequences per donor were sequenced, and roughly 18% of those sequences were non-productive. Roughly 5 DR-DQ haplotypes were treated as single units for association and clustering because of strong linkage in the cohort. A later analysis re-analyzed previously published TCR beta repertoires from approximately 670 donors and added high-resolution HLA genotyping to study TCR occurrence patterns. The genetic ancestry cluster associated with self-reported Caucasian donors included 65% to 90% of the 300 to 450 genotyped donors. To predict cytomegalovirus infection status, the study brought together high-throughput TCR immunosequencing, statistical association of individual TCRs with disease status, and machine learning. About 310 gigabases of sequencing data and around 87 million unique TCR sequences were included in an early release covering around 600 HLA-typed donors. Every repertoire in the discovery cohort had been generated on one and the same sequencing platform. An earlier analysis of 587 of the donors used high-throughput TCR beta sequencing to judge whether each TCR beta V gene segment behaved as functional or pseudogenic. In a later genetic analysis, genome-wide SNP genotypes for about three fifths of the 666 donors were used, and that subset was treated as a discovery cohort. Beyond this particular receptor, the publication reports: According to the authors, the approach could potentially be generalized to other disease states and immunological phenotypes. A later genetic analysis associated a missense DCLRE1C variant with V-gene and J-gene trimming of TCR beta chains, and an independent cohort replicated the association. A further reported finding was that TCR beta sequences accurately predicted the HLA-A and HLA-B alleles for most subjects in the first cohort. Because the 87-base-pair reads could not distinguish some IMGT-functional V segments, including TRBV6-2 and TRBV6-3, those segments were excluded. A cluster of highly shared sequence variants was judged likely to represent a technical artifact of the sequencing pipeline. In a later analysis, 16,951 TCR beta sequences were associated with specific HLA alleles at a false discovery rate of 0.05. In this cohort, only TCR beta chains were sequenced, and detectable features were limited by the absence of alpha or paired-chain data. In a later analysis, TCR association rates were found to vary across HLA loci, with the most associated TCRs seen for DRB1 alleles and the fewest for HLA-C alleles. Strong co-occurrence of HLA alleles, especially DR and DQ, made assigning TCR associations to individual alleles difficult. Some 15 rarely observed V segments, including chromosome 9 orphons, were excluded from the earlier analysis of a few hundred of the donors because counts were too low. In a later analysis, HLA-associated TCR beta chains showed more clonal expansion and lower generation probabilities than non-associated chains that were equally common. Most TCR sequences were seen in very few donors, while some public TCRs were found in many individuals. The study listed 164 TCR beta chains as associated with cytomegalovirus. A few of the identified cytomegalovirus-associated TCR beta chains were confirmed in vitro to be specific for cytomegalovirus antigens. Immune exposure information for the cohort was limited to CMV serostatus. Sequencing depth was assumed to be roughly uniform across donors in the presence/absence analyses, though that assumption may not hold. An earlier analysis of 587 of the donors showed that most TCR beta V segments appeared in productive rearrangements either about 87% or about 30% of the time, which broadly matched IMGT annotations. The classifier was reported to diagnose cytomegalovirus status with high specificity and sensitivity in both the original cohort and the validation cohort. Because HLA typing was unavailable for some donors at each locus, only the typed subset was used in association tests. A later genetic analysis reported fewer N-insertions in productive TCRs among donors in an Asian-associated ancestry cluster than the roughly 650-donor mean. In a later analysis, several top co-occurrence clusters were reported to appear linked to parvovirus B19, influenza, CMV and Epstein-Barr virus. A later analysis found that most CMV-associated TCR beta chains appeared HLA-restricted, with HLA associations seemingly driven largely by CMV exposure. Correlated functional status among segregating V segments might reflect linkage disequilibrium, but an unknown experimental factor could not be ruled out.

V ends up 3 bases short and J 4 bases short, with an unmatched junction base count of 2. The CDR3, cysteine through phenylalanine, is 15 amino acids long. Only CDR3 DNA remains: 45 bases, in frame from the first base. CDR1 SGHRS and CDR2 YFSETQ are derived from the germline V gene. The cohort comprised more than 550 healthy bone marrow donors. Cohort members were all nominally healthy when sampled, although unrecorded immune exposures were likely present. The donor was CMV seronegative and belonged to the group of over 350 seronegative cohort members. Every donor gave a peripheral blood sample, and the peripheral blood mononuclear cells from that sample were used for TCR beta sequencing. The Qiagen DNeasy Blood Extraction Kit was used to extract genomic DNA from the blood cell samples.

The V and J segments used are TRBV5-1 and TRBJ2-3; 13 bases in the middle match TRBD2. Sequenced: PBMCs. This receptor was identified in a woman between 35 and 50 years old in good health and CMV-seronegative. The bases read TGCGCCAGCAGCTCGGGACTAGCGGGGCCAGATACGCAGTATTTT. It translates as CASSSGLAGPDTQYF.